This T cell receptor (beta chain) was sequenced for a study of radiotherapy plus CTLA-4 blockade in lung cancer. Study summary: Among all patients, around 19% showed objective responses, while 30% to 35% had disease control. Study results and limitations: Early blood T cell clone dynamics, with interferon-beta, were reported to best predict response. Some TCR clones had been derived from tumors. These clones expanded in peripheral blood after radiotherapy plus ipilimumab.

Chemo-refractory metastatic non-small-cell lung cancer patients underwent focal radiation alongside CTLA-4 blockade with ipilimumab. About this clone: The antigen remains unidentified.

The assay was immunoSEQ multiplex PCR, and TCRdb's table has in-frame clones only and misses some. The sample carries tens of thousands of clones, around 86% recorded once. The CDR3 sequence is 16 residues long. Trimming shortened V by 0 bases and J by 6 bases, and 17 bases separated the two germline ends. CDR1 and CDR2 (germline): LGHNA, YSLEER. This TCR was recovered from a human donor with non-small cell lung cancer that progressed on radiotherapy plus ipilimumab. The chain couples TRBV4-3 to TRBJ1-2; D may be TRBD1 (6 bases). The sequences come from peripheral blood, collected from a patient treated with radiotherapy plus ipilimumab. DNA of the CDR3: TGCGCCAGCAGCCAAGACGTGACAGGAATTTGGGATGGCTACACCTTC. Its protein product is CASSQDVTGIWDGYTF.